These T cell receptor beta chains were read from a single sample in a study of blood T cell repertoires in COVID-19. The assay was immunoSEQ multiplex PCR, and TCRdb's table has in-frame clones only and misses some. The table includes some 190,000 clones, about 88% detected once. The sample comprised peripheral blood. These receptors all stem from a woman aged 40-49 years who had recovered from COVID-19. Each CDR3 is given with its conserved first and last residue. A D gene is named only where the DNA matches it firmly. A clone size is listed for some rows: how often the clone was seen (once, few, many), or a class if it is expanded.

v_gene	j_gene	d_gene	abundance	CDR3aa	CDR3nt
TRBV6-2/TRBV6-3	TRBJ1-1	.	.	CASSYSSTEAFF	TGTGCCAGCAGTTACTCCTCCACTGAAGCTTTCTTT
TRBV6-1	TRBJ1-3	.	.	CASSEFPWEFRSGNTIYF	TGTGCCAGCAGTGAGTTCCCTTGGGAGTTCCGCTCTGGAAACACCATATATTTT
TRBV30	TRBJ1-1	.	once	CAWSGTGSTEAFF	TGTGCCTGGAGTGGTACAGGATCAACTGAAGCTTTCTTT
TRBV5-4	TRBJ2-3	TRBD2	.	CASSLSGGIGTDTQYF	TGTGCCAGCAGCTTGTCCGGGGGGATTGGGACAGATACGCAGTATTTT
TRBV19	TRBJ2-3	TRBD2	.	CATSGSPDTQYF	TGTGCCACAAGCGGGAGCCCAGATACGCAGTATTTT
TRBV19	TRBJ2-2	.	few	CASSMVRDTGELFF	TGTGCCAGTAGTATGGTGCGGGACACCGGGGAGCTGTTTTTT
TRBV24-1	TRBJ2-1	TRBD2	.	CATSDNGLAGGDEQFF	TGTGCCACCAGTGATAATGGGCTAGCGGGAGGGGATGAGCAGTTCTTC
TRBV7-9	TRBJ2-7	.	.	CVSSLGQYYEQYF	TGTGTCAGCAGCTTAGGACAGTACTACGAGCAGTACTTC
TRBV6-5	TRBJ2-5	TRBD2	.	CASMTSQKETQYF	TGTGCCAGCATGACTAGCCAGAAAGAGACCCAGTACTTC
TRBV27	TRBJ2-7	TRBD1	.	CASSSGQGSYEQYF	TGTGCCAGCAGTTCGGGACAGGGCTCCTACGAGCAGTACTTC
TRBV4-1	TRBJ2-3	TRBD2	.	CASSQQPALSGSNQDTQYF	TGCGCCAGCAGCCAACAACCCGCCCTTAGCGGGAGTAACCAAGATACGCAGTATTTT
TRBV5-8	TRBJ1-1	.	.	CVSSSYRANTEAFF	TGTGTCAGCAGCTCGTACAGGGCGAACACTGAAGCTTTCTTT
TRBV6-5	TRBJ1-2	.	.	CASKLEGITYGYTF	TGTGCCAGCAAACTCGAGGGTATTACCTATGGCTACACCTTC
TRBV7-9	TRBJ2-1	.	.	CASSPDSSNEQFF	TGTGCCAGCAGCCCGGACAGTTCAAATGAGCAGTTCTTC
TRBV5-1	TRBJ2-2	.	.	CASSLDWGHTGELFF	TGCGCCAGCAGCTTGGACTGGGGGCACACCGGGGAGCTGTTTTTT
TRBV18	TRBJ2-7	TRBD1	.	CASSPRQGSPLLGEQYF	TGTGCCAGCTCACCAAGACAGGGGTCCCCACTACTTGGAGAGCAGTACTTC
TRBV3-1/TRBV3-2	TRBJ1-3	.	.	CASSYPGESGNTIYF	TGTGCCAGCAGCTATCCAGGGGAGTCTGGAAACACCATATATTTT
TRBV6-2/TRBV6-3	TRBJ1-1	.	once	CASSMSENTEAFF	TGTGCCAGCAGTATGAGTGAGAACACTGAAGCTTTCTTT
TRBV30	TRBJ1-2	.	.	CAWSVDGDWYGYTF	TGTGCCTGGAGCGTTGACGGGGACTGGTATGGCTACACCTTC
TRBV12-5	TRBJ2-3	.	.	CASGLVLDRGTDTQYF	TGTGCTAGTGGTTTGGTACTTGACAGAGGCACAGATACGCAGTATTTT